This note documents a single T cell receptor beta chain sequence. A Seattle source enrolled patients during active infection and followed them longitudinally. Using immunoSEQ multiplex PCR, the repertoire was profiled, and TCRdb retains in-frame clones only, with some absent. The sample has roughly 170,000 clones; 75% to 85% are singletons. This sample stems from a study of blood T cell repertoires in COVID-19. The V end was cut by 5 bases, the J end by 7 bases, with 12 bases between. Germline CDR1 MNHEY, CDR2 SMNVEV (reference sequence). The CDR3 consists of 13 residues. The source of this sequence is a woman aged 55 to 70 with COVID-19, enrolled during active disease. Sequenced material: peripheral blood. This chain connects TRBV27 to TRBJ1-5; a weak D match, TRBD1 (6 bases). The CDR3 region has the DNA TGTGCCAGCAGTGAACAGGGTTGGCAGCCCCAGCATTTT. Translating it yields CASSEQGWQPQHF.